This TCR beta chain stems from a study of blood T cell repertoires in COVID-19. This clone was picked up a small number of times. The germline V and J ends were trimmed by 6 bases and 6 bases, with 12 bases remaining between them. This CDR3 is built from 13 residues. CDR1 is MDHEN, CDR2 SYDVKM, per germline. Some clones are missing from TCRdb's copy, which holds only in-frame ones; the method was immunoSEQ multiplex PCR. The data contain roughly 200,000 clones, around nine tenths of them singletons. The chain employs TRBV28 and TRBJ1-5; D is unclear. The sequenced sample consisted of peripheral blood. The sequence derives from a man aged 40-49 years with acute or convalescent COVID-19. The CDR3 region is CASRVRDSQPQHF. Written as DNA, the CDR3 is TGTGCCAGCAGGGTGCGGGATAGTCAGCCCCAGCATTTT.